This TCR beta chain was identified during a study of identical twins. In TCRdb, the 5' RACE reads were re-called with MiXCR into one record per CDR3 protein. Of 1.5 million to 2 million distinct CDR3 sequences in the sample, around a third were seen once. Notes on the study in general: Twin pairs had excess sharing that was weaker in beta out-of-frame sequences.

This clonotype came up a few times. Its target is unknown. The CDR3 is made up of 16 amino acids. The V end was cut by 3 bases, the J end by 0 bases, with 13 bases between. The V gene's germline CDR1 is SGHRS and CDR2 YFSETQ. Donors uniformly comprised healthy Caucasians. Material: cord blood. The TCR sequence derives from a newborn girl in good health. This rearrangement joins TRBV5-1 to TRBJ2-1; tentative D call: TRBD2 (7 bases). The chain's CDR3 is CASSSRGGLSYNEQFF. CDR3 DNA sequence: TGCGCCAGCAGCTCCCGCGGGGGCCTCTCCTACAATGAGCAGTTCTTC.